This TCR beta chain was sequenced during a study of blood T cell repertoires in COVID-19. About the research overall: From the United States, Italy and Spain came samples of acute and convalescent COVID-19. From T cells, B-cell-depleted T cells, or PBMCs came the material, which was cDNA or gDNA.

How the authors handled the data: How many nucleated cells were present was estimated from reference gene primer amplification. The method was immunoSEQ multiplex PCR; TCRdb's version includes in-frame clones alone and lacks a portion of them. The V and J calls and clone size were taken over from that table, and D and trimming were inferred from the DNA. The table has 250,000 to 350,000 clones, roughly 85% seen once; the top ten hold less than 3%. The CDR3 extends over 16 amino acids. CDR1 MDHEN and CDR2 SYDVKM come from the germline V gene. The ends lost 5 bases at V and 2 bases at J; junction bases unmatched: 7.

V is TRBV28 and J is TRBJ1-5, with 9 nucleotides matching TRBD1. Sequencing used peripheral blood. The source is a woman younger than 45 with active or convalescent COVID-19. In nucleotides, the CDR3 is TGTGCCAGCAGTCTCCGGACAGGGGTCGGCAATCAGCCCCAGCATTTT. It specifies CASSLRTGVGNQPQHF.